A selection of T cell receptor beta chains follows, all from one sample in a study of human T cells and chemical hapten exposure. One entry per CDR3 protein, called by TCRdb with MiXCR from the RACE reads. The sample has about 50,000 distinct CDR3 sequences; approximately 9.7% are singletons. The input for sequencing was whole blood, taken in connection with sensitization to the hapten diphenylcyclopropenone (DPC). These receptor sequences come from a woman aged 25 to 39 with alopecia areata. Some clones in this sample may be carry-over from other donors' samples. CDR3s include the opening cysteine and the closing phenylalanine or tryptophan. The order of the fields is CDR3 protein, CDR3 DNA, D gene, clone size, V gene, J gene. A D gene is named only where the DNA matches it firmly. The size field is filled for only some rows; it gives once, few, many or a size class.

CDR3 protein: CASSTRGNWQETQYF
CDR3 DNA: TGTGCCAGCAGTACGAGGGGCAACTGGCAAGAGACCCAGTACTTC
D gene: -
clone size: -
V gene: TRBV28
J gene: TRBJ2-5

CDR3 protein: CASERPGTTTNTEAFF
CDR3 DNA: TGTGCCAGCGAGAGGCCGGGGACCACCACAAACACTGAAGCTTTCTTT
D gene: -
clone size: few
V gene: TRBV2
J gene: TRBJ1-1

CDR3 protein: CATSNWTSGVYEQFF
CDR3 DNA: TGTGCCACCAGCAATTGGACTAGCGGGGTTTATGAGCAGTTCTTC
D gene: TRBD2
clone size: -
V gene: TRBV15
J gene: TRBJ2-1

CDR3 protein: CASSPQDETQYF
CDR3 DNA: TGTGCCAGCAGCCCTCAGGATGAGACCCAGTACTTC
D gene: -
clone size: few
V gene: TRBV9
J gene: TRBJ2-5

CDR3 protein: CASSLQGRAEAFF
CDR3 DNA: TGTGCCAGCAGTCTACAGGGTCGGGCTGAAGCTTTCTTT
D gene: -
clone size: many
V gene: TRBV28
J gene: TRBJ1-1

CDR3 protein: CSARDGAFPSTDTQYF
CDR3 DNA: TGCAGTGCTAGAGATGGGGCGTTCCCTAGCACAGATACGCAGTATTTT
D gene: -
clone size: few
V gene: TRBV20-1
J gene: TRBJ2-3

CDR3 protein: CASSQNPWANVLTF
CDR3 DNA: TGTGCCAGCAGCCAAAACCCCTGGGCCAACGTCCTGACTTTC
D gene: -
clone size: few
V gene: TRBV3-1
J gene: TRBJ2-6

CDR3 protein: CSARRTGGQRQETQYF
CDR3 DNA: TGCAGTGCTAGACGAACGGGAGGACAGCGACAAGAGACCCAGTACTTC
D gene: -
clone size: many
V gene: TRBV20-1
J gene: TRBJ2-5

CDR3 protein: CSVNWVSTDTQYF
CDR3 DNA: TGCAGCGTGAACTGGGTGAGCACAGATACGCAGTATTTT
D gene: -
clone size: few
V gene: TRBV29-1
J gene: TRBJ2-3

CDR3 protein: CASSRGAGNTEAFF
CDR3 DNA: TGTGCCAGCTCTCGGGGGGCAGGGAACACTGAAGCTTTCTTT
D gene: -
clone size: -
V gene: TRBV7-2
J gene: TRBJ1-1

CDR3 protein: CASSDGGTGNQPQHF
CDR3 DNA: TGTGCCAGCAGTGATGGGGGGACCGGCAATCAGCCCCAGCATTTT
D gene: -
clone size: few
V gene: TRBV6-1
J gene: TRBJ1-5

CDR3 protein: CASRLLAGGRETQYF
CDR3 DNA: TGTGCCAGCAGGCTACTAGCGGGGGGGCGAGAGACCCAGTACTTC
D gene: TRBD2
clone size: -
V gene: TRBV7-2
J gene: TRBJ2-5

CDR3 protein: CASSRTPADTQYF
CDR3 DNA: TGTGCCAGCAGTCGGACACCTGCAGATACGCAGTATTTT
D gene: -
clone size: -
V gene: TRBV12-3/TRBV12-4
J gene: TRBJ2-3